Each of the 23 T cell receptor beta chains below was sequenced from the same sample in a study of cytomegalovirus exposure and HLA in healthy donors. Primers: 60 Vbeta forward and 13 Jbeta reverse. TCRdb keeps only in-frame clones here, not all; method: immunoSEQ multiplex PCR. Here the sample spans some 120,000 clones, 80% being singletons. The sequenced sample was PBMCs. These receptors came from a man under 40 in good health and CMV-seronegative.

This chain uses TRBV27 with TRBJ1-1; tentatively, D is TRBD1 (5 bases). Trimming shortened V by 3 bases and J by 2 bases, and 13 bases separated the two germline ends. Germline CDR1 is MNHEY and CDR2 is SMNVEV (reference sequence). The CDR3 length is 15 residues. CDR3 bases: TGTGCCAGCAGTTTGGGGCCGTGGGGAAACACTGAAGCTTTCTTT. Amino acid sequence: CASSLGPWGNTEAFF.

The rearrangement joins TRBV9 to TRBJ2-2; 10 nucleotides match TRBD2. The CDR3 has 18 amino acids. CDR1 and CDR2 (germline): SGDLS, YYNGEE. Losses at the gene ends were 3 bases for V and 3 bases for J; bases not matched to a gene: 11. The CDR3 reads CASSEGLAGDRDTGELFF. The CDR3 nucleotides read TGTGCCAGCAGCGAGGGGCTAGCGGGAGATCGGGACACCGGGGAGCTGTTTTTT.

The count of this clone is one. The chain recombines TRBV29-1 with TRBJ2-5; 14 nucleotides line up with TRBD2. J was trimmed by 0 bases and V by 8 bases; bases with no gene match: 2. CDR1 and CDR2 from the germline V gene are SQVTM and ANQGSEA. The CDR3 covers 14 residues. The CDR3 bases are TGCAGCACGGGACTAGCGGGAGACCAAGAGACCCAGTACTTC. It codes for CSTGLAGDQETQYF.

The chain recombines TRBV5-5 with TRBJ2-7, with 9 bases fitting TRBD1. V lost 6 bases and J lost 2; bases outside the gene matches: 6. CDR1 is SGHKS, CDR2 YYEKEE, per germline (reference sequence). The CDR3 is 14 residues long. The DNA of the CDR3 is TGTGCCAGCAAAAGGGGACAGGGTCCCTACGAGCAGTACTTC. Protein sequence: CASKRGQGPYEQYF.

This clone was counted a few times. Germline and junction disagree at one end, which may indicate a read error. This chain connects TRBV5-1 to TRBJ1-1, with 7 nucleotides matching TRBD1. CDR1 is SGHRS, CDR2 YFSETQ, per germline. The CDR3 runs 14 residues. The CDR3 DNA reads TGCGCTAGCAGCTTGGACAGGCCCGATCTTGAAGCTTTCTTT. It translates to CASSLDRPDLEAFF.

This rearrangement joins TRBV2 to TRBJ1-2; 7 bases are a match to TRBD1. V lost 5 bases, J lost 3 bases, and 24 bases stayed unmatched. Per germline, CDR1 SNHLY and CDR2 FYNNEI. The CDR3 covers 20 residues. CDR3 in DNA: TGTGCCAGCAGTTTCCGGACAGGCTCGAGCTGGTCTCCCGTAGACTATGGCTACACCTTC. It translates to CASSFRTGSSWSPVDYGYTF.

This clone appeared a few times. V usage is TRBV4-2 and J usage is TRBJ2-7; a weak D match, TRBD2 (5 bases). The CDR3 is 15 amino acids. Trimming took off 1 base at V and 6 bases at J, with 16 bases between the two ends. CDR1 and CDR2 from the germline V gene are LGHNA and YNFKEQ. CDR3 loop: CASSQAGVRAGEQYF. CDR3 coding DNA: TGTGCCAGCAGCCAAGCTGGGGTGAGGGCCGGCGAGCAGTACTTC.

The chain has TRBV28 and TRBJ2-1, with D possibly TRBD1 on 5 matching bases. Germline V gives CDR1 MDHEN, CDR2 SYDVKM. V gave up 1 base and J gave up 10 bases, with 14 bases separating them. The CDR3 extends over 14 amino acids. In nucleotides, the CDR3 is TGTGCCAGCAGTTTATCTCAAGGGGCCGGGGAGCAGTTCTTC. As protein: CASSLSQGAGEQFF.

The CDR3 protein is CASSPRDRSYGYTF. CDR3 coding DNA: TGTGCCAGTAGTCCCCGGGACAGGTCCTATGGCTACACCTTC. The rearrangement links TRBV19 to TRBJ1-2; 8 nucleotides match TRBD1. Germline values: CDR1 LNHDA, CDR2 SQIVND (reference sequence). The CDR3 is made up of 14 amino acids. Germline trimming cut 5 bases from V and 4 bases from J; bases unmatched to any gene: 6.

The chain links TRBV29-1 to TRBJ1-5; 7 nucleotides align to TRBD1. The CDR3 loop spans 13 amino acids. Germline V gives CDR1 SQVTM, CDR2 ANQGSEA. The V gene end was trimmed by 7 bases and the J gene end by 3 bases; junction bases not matched to a gene: 6. The CDR3 sequence is CSARDSLNQPQHF. CDR3 coding DNA: TGCAGCGCCAGGGACAGCCTCAATCAGCCCCAGCATTTT.

The V gene is TRBV2, the J gene TRBJ2-7; D gene uncertain. The germline V and J ends were trimmed by 1 base and 3 bases, with 10 bases remaining between them. CDR3 length: 14 amino acids. The V gene's germline CDR1 is SNHLY and CDR2 FYNNEI. CDR3 DNA sequence: TGTGCCAGCAGTGAAGACAGTCTCTACTACGAGCAGTACTTC. Residues: CASSEDSLYYEQYF.

The count of this clone is one. The chain recombines TRBV7-9 with TRBJ2-1, with D maybe TRBD2 (5 bases). This CDR3 has 15 amino acids. Germline V gene lookup returns CDR1 SEHNR and CDR2 FQNEAQ (reference sequence). Trimming took off 0 bases at V and 0 bases at J, with 6 bases between the two ends. This chain's CDR3 is CASSLAGSSYNEQFF. CDR3 DNA sequence: TGTGCCAGCAGCTTAGCGGGGAGCTCCTACAATGAGCAGTTCTTC.

The chain joins TRBV7-2 to TRBJ1-2; 10 positions agree with TRBD1. The CDR3 length is 14 residues. Germline CDR1 and CDR2: SGHTA and FQGNSA. V lost 1 base and J lost 9; bases outside the gene matches: 5. This CDR3 is CASSLVGTGERYTF. The CDR3 DNA reads as TGTGCCAGCAGCTTAGTAGGGACAGGGGAGCGCTACACCTTC.

Concerning this clone itself: This sample also contains other DNA sequences that code for the same CDR3. The chain combines TRBV28 with TRBJ1-1, with D unresolved. This CDR3 contains 11 residues. Germline V gene sequence: CDR1 MDHEN, CDR2 SYDVKM. V lost 7 bases to trimming and J lost 2 bases, with 5 bases between them. The CDR3 bases are TGTGCCAGCACCTTAAACACTGAAGCTTTCTTT. Protein: CASTLNTEAFF.

This clone was counted only a few times. The chain couples TRBV4-3 to TRBJ2-1; tentatively, D is TRBD1 (6 bases). The CDR3 is 16 amino acids. Per the germline V gene, CDR1 is LGHNA and CDR2 is YSLEER. V gave up 3 bases and J gave up 12 bases, with 24 bases separating them. As DNA, the CDR3 is TGCGCCAGCAGCCACTCGTTGGGGGCGGCACGCAGGGGGCAGTTCTTC. Protein: CASSHSLGAARRGQFF.

The V call is TRBV11-3, the J call TRBJ1-2; the D is unclear. This CDR3 contains 19 residues. V lost 0 bases to trimming and J lost 3 bases, with 23 bases between them. Germline CDR1 and CDR2: SGHNT and YENEEA. CDR3 region: CASSLEGETPLSRHYGYTF. CDR3 sequence (DNA): TGTGCCAGCAGCTTAGAAGGCGAGACCCCCCTATCGCGGCACTATGGCTACACCTTC.

The chain links TRBV5-4 to TRBJ1-2; 8 nucleotides align to TRBD1. V dropped 1 base and J dropped 7; count of bases not matched to a gene: 15. From germline, CDR1 is SGHNT and CDR2 YYREEE (reference sequence). CDR3 length equals 17 residues. This chain's CDR3 is CASSLRQGASALFGYTF. CDR3 nucleotides: TGTGCCAGCAGCTTGAGGCAGGGGGCGTCGGCCCTCTTTGGCTACACCTTC.

This chain joins TRBV2 and TRBJ2-2, with D perhaps TRBD2 (5 bases). Germline CDR1 is SNHLY and CDR2 is FYNNEI. V lost 0 bases and J 3 bases, leaving 11 bases between the germline ends. The CDR3 covers 16 residues. CDR3 DNA: TGTGCCAGCAGTGAAGCGACGGGGAGACACACCGGGGAGCTGTTTTTT. As protein: CASSEATGRHTGELFF.

The V gene is TRBV2, the J gene TRBJ1-2, with D tentatively TRBD1 (5 bases). The CDR3 length is 15 residues. Germline V CDR1 and CDR2: SNHLY, FYNNEI. Trimming took 4 bases from V and 4 from J, leaving 16 bases between them. In DNA, the CDR3 is TGTGCCAGCAGTGCGATACAGGTGGAGGGCTATGGCTACACCTTC. Its protein is CASSAIQVEGYGYTF.

CDR3: CASSQADRDTGELFF. The CDR3 DNA sequence: TGCGCCAGCAGCCAAGCGGACAGGGACACCGGGGAGCTGTTTTTT. The rearrangement joins TRBV4-3 to TRBJ2-2; 8 bases agree with TRBD1. Looked up from germline, CDR1 is LGHNA and CDR2 is YSLEER. The CDR3 has 15 amino acids. The V segment lost 1 base and the J segment 3 bases; nucleotides outside the gene matches: 1.

The chain recombines TRBV7-9 with TRBJ2-1; 8 positions agree with TRBD2. The CDR3 is 16 amino acids. The V and J ends lost 5 bases and 2 bases, in that order; junction bases with no gene match: 8. Germline V gene sequence: CDR1 SEHNR, CDR2 FQNEAQ (reference sequence). CDR3 sequence: CASSPPGGRPYNEQFF. As DNA, the CDR3 is TGTGCCAGCAGCCCCCCCGGCGGGAGGCCCTACAATGAGCAGTTCTTC.

The chain recombines TRBV11-2 with TRBJ1-5; a possible D gene is TRBD1 (6 bases). This CDR3 spans 14 amino acids. In germline, CDR1 is SGHAT, CDR2 FQNNGV. The V end lost 1 base, the J end lost 5 bases, and 9 bases lay between the germline ends. Here the CDR3 DNA reads TGTGCCAGCAGCTTAGGGCAGGGGTATCAGCCCCAGCATTTT. It yields the protein CASSLGQGYQPQHF. The entire variable domain, with the rest obtained from reference TRBV11-2 and TRBJ1-5, is as follows: EAGVAQSPRYKIIEKRQSVAFWCNPISGHATLYWYQQILGQGPKLLIQFQNNGVVDDSQLPKDRFSAERLKGVDSTLKIQPAKLEDSAVYLCASSLGQGYQPQHFGDGTRLSIL.

The chain recombines TRBV5-1 with TRBJ2-7; TRBD2 matches at 7 bases. Germline trimming cut 0 bases from V and 3 bases from J; bases unmatched to any gene: 3. Germline CDR1 and CDR2: SGHRS and YFSETQ. The CDR3 sequence is 14 residues long. The CDR3 sequence is CASSLGLAVYEQYF. The CDR3 DNA follows: TGCGCCAGCAGCTTGGGGCTAGCGGTCTACGAGCAGTACTTC.